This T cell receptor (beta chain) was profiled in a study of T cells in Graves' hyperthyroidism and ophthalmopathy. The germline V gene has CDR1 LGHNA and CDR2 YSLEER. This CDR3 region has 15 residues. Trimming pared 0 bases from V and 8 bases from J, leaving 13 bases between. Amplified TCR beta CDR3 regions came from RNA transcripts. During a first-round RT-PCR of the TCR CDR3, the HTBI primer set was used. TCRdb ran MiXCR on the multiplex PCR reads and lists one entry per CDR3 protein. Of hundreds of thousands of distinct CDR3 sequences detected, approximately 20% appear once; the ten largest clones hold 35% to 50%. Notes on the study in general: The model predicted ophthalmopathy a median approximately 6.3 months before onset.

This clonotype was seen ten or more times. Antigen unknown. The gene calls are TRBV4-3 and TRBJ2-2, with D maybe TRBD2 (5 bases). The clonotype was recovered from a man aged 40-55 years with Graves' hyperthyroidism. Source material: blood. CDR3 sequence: CASSQDRSWEGELFF. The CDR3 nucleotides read TGCGCCAGCAGCCAAGATCGATCGTGGGAGGGGGAGCTGTTTTTT.